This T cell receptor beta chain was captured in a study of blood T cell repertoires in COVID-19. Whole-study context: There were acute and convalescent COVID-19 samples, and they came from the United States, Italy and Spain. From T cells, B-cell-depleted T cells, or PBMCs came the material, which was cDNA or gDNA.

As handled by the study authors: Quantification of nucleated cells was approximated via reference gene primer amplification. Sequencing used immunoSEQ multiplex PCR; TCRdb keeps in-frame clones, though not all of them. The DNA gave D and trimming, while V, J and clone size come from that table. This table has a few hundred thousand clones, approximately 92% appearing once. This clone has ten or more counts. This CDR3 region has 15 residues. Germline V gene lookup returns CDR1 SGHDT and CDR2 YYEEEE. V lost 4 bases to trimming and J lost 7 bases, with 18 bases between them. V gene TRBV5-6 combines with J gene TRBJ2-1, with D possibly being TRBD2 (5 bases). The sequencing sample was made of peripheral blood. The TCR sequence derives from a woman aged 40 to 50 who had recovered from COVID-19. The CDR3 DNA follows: TGTGCCAGCAGCCATTTTGAGAGAGGGTTAAATGAGCAGTTCTTC. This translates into CASSHFERGLNEQFF.